This is a list of T cell receptor beta chains from one sample in a study of human T cells and chemical hapten exposure. TCRdb re-called the RACE reads through MiXCR, storing one row per CDR3 protein. The repertoire holds some 350,000 distinct CDR3 sequences, with around 6.9% as singletons. Sequences were derived from whole blood, sampled in connection with sensitization to the hapten diphenylcyclopropenone (DPC). The receptor set was obtained from a woman under 30 with alopecia areata. Some clones in this sample may be carry-over from other donors' samples. The CDR3 runs from the conserved cysteine through the conserved F or W. D genes are given only for firm matches. A clone size is listed for some rows: how often the clone was seen (once, few, many), or a class if it is expanded.

j_gene: TRBJ2-3; d_gene: NA; v_gene: TRBV5-4; abundance: many; CDR3aa: CASSVLNPSTDTQYF; CDR3nt: TGTGCCAGCAGCGTCCTTAATCCTTCAACAGATACGCAGTATTTT
j_gene: TRBJ1-3; d_gene: TRBD1; v_gene: TRBV20-1; abundance: many; CDR3aa: CSARDQKGATGNTIYF; CDR3nt: TGCAGTGCTAGAGATCAAAAGGGGGCGACTGGAAACACCATATATTTT
j_gene: TRBJ2-7; d_gene: NA; v_gene: TRBV6-6; abundance: many; CDR3aa: CASSYRAGWNEQYF; CDR3nt: TGTGCCAGCAGTTACAGGGCAGGGTGGAACGAGCAGTACTTC
j_gene: TRBJ1-1; d_gene: NA; v_gene: TRBV6-1; abundance: NA; CDR3aa: CATQPRAEAFF; CDR3nt: TGTGCCACCCAGCCGAGGGCTGAAGCTTTCTTT
j_gene: TRBJ1-3; d_gene: NA; v_gene: TRBV6-6; abundance: many; CDR3aa: CASSYRGSGGNTIYF; CDR3nt: TGTGCCAGCAGTTACCGGGGGTCAGGTGGAAACACCATATATTTT
j_gene: TRBJ1-1; d_gene: NA; v_gene: TRBV20-1; abundance: many; CDR3aa: CSAPTGWNTEAFF; CDR3nt: TGCAGTGCACCGACAGGATGGAACACTGAAGCTTTCTTT
j_gene: TRBJ2-5; d_gene: NA; v_gene: TRBV29-1; abundance: many; CDR3aa: CSVWGPTLGETQYF; CDR3nt: TGCAGCGTGTGGGGACCGACTTTAGGGGAGACCCAGTACTTC
j_gene: TRBJ2-5; d_gene: NA; v_gene: TRBV10-3; abundance: few; CDR3aa: CAISESRQGNGETQYF; CDR3nt: TGTGCCATCAGTGAGAGCCGGCAGGGGAACGGCGAGACCCAGTACTTC
j_gene: TRBJ2-1; d_gene: TRBD2; v_gene: TRBV7-6; abundance: many; CDR3aa: CASRVLAGGLGEQFF; CDR3nt: TGTGCCAGCAGGGTACTAGCGGGGGGGCTCGGTGAGCAGTTCTTC
j_gene: TRBJ1-5; d_gene: NA; v_gene: TRBV6-1; abundance: NA; CDR3aa: CASSEDLRTQHF; CDR3nt: TGTGCCAGCAGTGAGGACCTCCGGACCCAGCATTTT
j_gene: TRBJ1-5; d_gene: NA; v_gene: TRBV6-7; abundance: few; CDR3aa: CASSYSTGLRPQHF; CDR3nt: TGTGCCAGCAGTTACTCGACGGGGTTACGGCCCCAGCATTTT
j_gene: TRBJ1-1; d_gene: NA; v_gene: TRBV3-1; abundance: NA; CDR3aa: CASSHDKVGGNTEAFF; CDR3nt: TGTGCCAGCAGCCACGACAAGGTCGGGGGGAACACTGAAGCTTTCTTT
j_gene: TRBJ2-3; d_gene: NA; v_gene: TRBV7-2; abundance: many; CDR3aa: CASSPGWTGSTDTQYF; CDR3nt: TGTGCCAGCAGCCCGGGATGGACTGGCAGCACAGATACGCAGTATTTT
j_gene: TRBJ2-7; d_gene: TRBD1; v_gene: TRBV9; abundance: many; CDR3aa: CASSQGAIYEQYF; CDR3nt: TGTGCCAGCAGCCAGGGGGCCATCTACGAGCAGTACTTC
j_gene: TRBJ1-1; d_gene: NA; v_gene: TRBV6-2/TRBV6-3; abundance: many; CDR3aa: CASSYSRLNTEAFF; CDR3nt: TGTGCCAGCAGTTACTCAAGATTGAACACTGAAGCTTTCTTT
j_gene: TRBJ2-1; d_gene: NA; v_gene: TRBV12-3/TRBV12-4; abundance: many; CDR3aa: CASSLDWGSYNEQFF; CDR3nt: TGTGCCAGCAGTCTAGACTGGGGTTCCTACAATGAGCAGTTCTTC
j_gene: TRBJ1-2; d_gene: NA; v_gene: TRBV6-2/TRBV6-3; abundance: many; CDR3aa: CASSYPQEGYTF; CDR3nt: TGTGCCAGCAGTTACCCACAGGAGGGCTACACCTTC
j_gene: TRBJ1-6; d_gene: NA; v_gene: TRBV10-2; abundance: many; CDR3aa: CASSETLTNSPLHF; CDR3nt: TGCGCCAGCAGTGAGACCTTGACCAATTCACCCCTCCACTTT
j_gene: TRBJ2-7; d_gene: NA; v_gene: TRBV12-5; abundance: NA; CDR3aa: CASAPGLTYEQYF; CDR3nt: TGTGCTAGTGCCCCGGGCCTAACCTACGAGCAGTACTTC
j_gene: TRBJ1-6; d_gene: NA; v_gene: TRBV7-2; abundance: NA; CDR3aa: CASNPEAPYNSPLHF; CDR3nt: TGTGCCAGCAATCCCGAGGCGCCCTATAATTCACCCCTCCACTTT
j_gene: TRBJ1-2; d_gene: TRBD1; v_gene: TRBV6-1; abundance: NA; CDR3aa: CASSPTYGTGLGYTF; CDR3nt: TGTGCCAGCAGCCCCACTTACGGGACAGGGCTTGGCTACACCTTC
j_gene: TRBJ1-1; d_gene: TRBD1; v_gene: TRBV7-9; abundance: many; CDR3aa: CASSRDRGYAPEAFF; CDR3nt: TGTGCCAGCAGCCGGGACAGGGGGTATGCACCAGAAGCTTTCTTT
j_gene: TRBJ2-3; d_gene: TRBD1; v_gene: TRBV10-3; abundance: once; CDR3aa: CAISEPDRGLADTQYF; CDR3nt: TGTGCCATCAGTGAACCGGACAGGGGGCTTGCGGATACGCAGTATTTT